The 21 T cell receptor beta chains below come from one sample, sequenced in a study of T cells in localized non-small cell lung cancer. Generated by immunoSEQ multiplex PCR, the TCRdb table keeps only in-frame clones and is missing some. In the table there are some 30,000 clones, approximately 80% of which are singletons. Here the sequenced sample was peripheral blood, taken before any cancer treatment. Receptors originate from a male donor aged 60 or over with stage II squamous cell lung carcinoma.

The genes are TRBV29-1 and TRBJ2-1; TRBD1 matches 11 bases. V gave up 7 bases and J gave up 9 bases; unmatched junction bases: 8. This CDR3 contains 13 residues. The germline V gene encodes CDR1 SQVTM and CDR2 ANQGSEA. CDR3: CSGGTGGGREQFF. The CDR3 DNA is TGCAGCGGCGGGACAGGGGGTGGTCGTGAGCAGTTCTTC.

This clone was counted between two and nine times. This sequence joins TRBV18 and TRBJ1-1; D perhaps matches TRBD1 (6 bases). The CDR3 length is 16 residues. The germline gives CDR1 KGHSH, CDR2 LQKENI. The germline V and J ends were trimmed by 5 bases and 1 base, with 17 bases remaining between them. CDR3 protein: CASSTYRVGPNTEAFF. CDR3 in DNA: TGTGCCAGCTCAACCTACAGGGTTGGGCCGAACACTGAAGCTTTCTTT.

This chain joins TRBV30 and TRBJ1-3, with TRBD1 identical over 7 bases. This CDR3 has 15 amino acids. Per the germline V gene, CDR1 is GTSNPN and CDR2 is SVGIG (reference sequence). Trimming at V came to 4 bases and at J to 0 bases, leaving 6 bases not matched to a gene. CDR3 sequence reads: CAWKGTDLSGNTIYF. The CDR3 bases are TGTGCCTGGAAGGGGACAGACCTCTCTGGAAACACCATATATTTT.

The CDR3 coding sequence is TGTGCCAGTAGTCAATCGTTCTTTGGAAACACCATATATTTT. Translating it yields CASSQSFFGNTIYF. This chain links TRBV19 with TRBJ1-3; D gene ambiguous. The V gene lost 5 bases and the J gene lost 3 bases, with 11 bases spanning the gap. Germline assignment: CDR1 LNHDA and CDR2 SQIVND (reference sequence). The CDR3 is 14 amino acids.

The genes are TRBV30 and TRBJ1-6; D unresolved. Germline V gene data show CDR1 as GTSNPN and CDR2 as SVGIG (reference sequence). The CDR3 runs to 14 residues. V lost 2 bases and J lost 8, with 13 bases in between. The CDR3 region has the DNA TGTGCCTGGAGTCGCGGACCGGCGGATTCACCCCTCCACTTT. Translation gives CAWSRGPADSPLHF. The full variable domain, with the rest looked up from reference TRBV30 and TRBJ1-6, is SQTIHQWPATLVQPVGSPLSLECTVEGTSNPNLYWYRQAAGRGLQLLFYSVGIGQISSEVPQNLSASRPQDRQFILSSKKLLLSDSGFYLCAWSRGPADSPLHFGNGTRLTVT.

This rearrangement joins TRBV12-5 to TRBJ1-1, with D unresolved. V lost 5 bases and J 5 bases, leaving 12 bases between the germline ends. The germline V gene has CDR1 LGHNT and CDR2 FRNRAP. CDR3 length: 13 amino acids. CDR3 nucleotide sequence: TGTGCTAGTGGTCTCGCCCGTGAAACTGAAGCTTTCTTT. It yields the protein CASGLARETEAFF.

The genes are TRBV30 and TRBJ1-4; D is unresolved. This CDR3 comprises 14 residues. V was cut by 2 bases and J by 8 bases, with 15 bases left in between. Germline values: CDR1 GTSNPN, CDR2 SVGIG (reference sequence). The CDR3, as DNA: TGTGCCTGGAGTCCGACCCGACGGGAGGAAAAACTGTTTTTT. It codes for CAWSPTRREEKLFF.

The chain has TRBV6-1 and TRBJ1-5; a possible D gene is TRBD1 (5 bases). Trimming left V 6 bases short and J 0 bases short, with 12 bases between. The CDR3 loop spans 15 amino acids. The germline CDR1 and CDR2 sequences are MNHNS and SASEGT. The chain's CDR3 is CASSGGGGSNQPQHF. CDR3 DNA: TGTGCCAGCAGCGGGGGGGGAGGTAGCAATCAGCCCCAGCATTTT.

This clone was counted once. The chain uses TRBV11-2 and TRBJ2-1; D uncertain. CDR3 length: 12 amino acids. V lost 3 bases to trimming and J lost 4 bases, with 4 bases between them. The germline CDR1 and CDR2 sequences are SGHAT and FQNNGV. The CDR3 spells CASSFEYNEQFF. The CDR3 nucleotides are TGTGCCAGCAGCTTCGAATACAATGAGCAGTTCTTC.

The chain couples TRBV5-1 to TRBJ2-3, with D tentatively TRBD1 (5 bases). There are 15 residues in the CDR3. Trimming removed 0 bases from V and 2 bases from J, with 10 bases in between. Germline V CDR1 and CDR2: SGHRS, YFSETQ. The CDR3 DNA reads TGCGCCAGCAGCTTGGGACAGTTCCTCACAGATACGCAGTATTTT. Amino acids: CASSLGQFLTDTQYF.

The chain combines TRBV2 with TRBJ2-3; D is perhaps TRBD2 (5 bases). The CDR3 totals 13 residues. The V gene's germline CDR1 is SNHLY and CDR2 FYNNEI. Between the trimmed V and J ends, which lost 8 bases and 2 bases, there was a span of 11 bases. In DNA form, the CDR3 reads TGTGCCAGCGACGGGGAATCCACAGATACGCAGTATTTT. As protein: CASDGESTDTQYF. The full variable domain, completed using reference TRBV2 and TRBJ2-3, is EPEVTQTPSHQVTQMGQEVILRCVPISNHLYFYWYRQILGQKVEFLVSFYNNEISEKSEIFDDQFSVERPDGSNFTLKIRSTKLEDSAMYFCASDGESTDTQYFGPGTRLTVL.

The chain couples TRBV5-4 to TRBJ2-1; D remains unclear. Germline loops: CDR1 SGHNT, CDR2 YYREEE (reference sequence). With 4 bases removed from V and 5 bases from J, the gap between germline ends came to 7 bases. The CDR3 is made up of 12 amino acids. CDR3 residues: CASSNYNNEQFF. DNA of the CDR3: TGTGCCAGCAGCAACTATAACAATGAGCAGTTCTTC.

This chain connects TRBV14 to TRBJ1-1; D is ambiguous. The CDR3 length is 15 residues. V was trimmed by 3 bases and J by 0 bases, leaving 11 bases between them. Germline V CDR1 and CDR2: SGHDN, FVKESK. The DNA of the CDR3 is TGTGCCAGCAGCCAGGCCCTAAACCTGAACACTGAAGCTTTCTTT. It encodes CASSQALNLNTEAFF.

The chain recombines TRBV18 with TRBJ2-7; D not certain. This CDR3 is built from 14 residues. V lost 6 bases and J lost 2, with 14 bases in between. CDR1 KGHSH and CDR2 LQKENI come from the germline V gene. CDR3: CASSPPVAPYEQYF. CDR3 coding DNA: TGTGCCAGCTCCCCCCCGGTCGCTCCCTACGAGCAGTACTTC.

This sequence joins TRBV9 and TRBJ2-5; 11 bases line up with TRBD2. The CDR3 covers 17 residues. Germline CDR1 and CDR2: SGDLS and YYNGEE. The junction had 7 bases not matched to a gene; V was cut back by 2 bases and J by 1 base. The CDR3 reads CASSVDTSGGLQETQYF. CDR3 nucleotide sequence: TGTGCCAGCAGCGTCGATACTAGCGGGGGTCTCCAAGAGACCCAGTACTTC.

The V call is TRBV5-4, the J call TRBJ2-5, with TRBD1 as a possible D gene (6 bases). The CDR3 has 14 amino acids. Germline V gene data show CDR1 as SGHNT and CDR2 as YYREEE (reference sequence). Deletions cut 4 bases from V and 1 base from J, with 11 bases between. The CDR3: CASSPGQIQETQYF. DNA for the CDR3: TGTGCCAGCAGCCCAGGACAGATCCAAGAGACCCAGTACTTC.

Only a few counts were recorded for this clone. The rearrangement links TRBV5-4 to TRBJ1-2; D not certain. The V end was cut by 4 bases, the J end by 8 bases, with 18 bases between. Germline CDR1 reads SGHNT; CDR2 reads YYREEE (reference sequence). This CDR3 is 14 amino acids long. The CDR3 nucleotides are TGTGCCAGCAGCATTGACTCCTCGGGGTCGGGCTACACCTTC. Encoded protein: CASSIDSSGSGYTF.

The gene calls are TRBV19 and TRBJ2-7; D not certain. This CDR3 is built from 13 residues. Germline CDR1 reads LNHDA; CDR2 reads SQIVND (reference sequence). V lost 3 bases to trimming and J lost 0 bases, with 6 bases between them. Here the CDR3 reads CASSIQASYEQYF. CDR3 DNA sequence: TGTGCCAGTAGTATCCAGGCCTCCTACGAGCAGTACTTC.

CDR3 region: CASSPRTGPEGGYTF. For the CDR3, the DNA is TGCGCCAGCAGCCCCCGGACAGGCCCTGAGGGTGGCTACACCTTC. The chain is built from TRBV5-1 and TRBJ1-2, with 7 bases fitting TRBD1. Trimming cost V 4 bases and J 7 bases; bases outside gene matches: 13. Germline assignment: CDR1 SGHRS and CDR2 YFSETQ. The CDR3 spans 15 residues.

The chain has TRBV7-6 and TRBJ2-7; 7 nucleotides line up with TRBD1. The germline gives CDR1 SGHVS, CDR2 FNYEAQ. This CDR3 spans 15 amino acids. The trim removed 5 bases at V and 2 bases at J, leaving 9 bases unmatched. The DNA for the CDR3 is TGTGCCAGCAGCCTACTGGGGGACAGAACCTACGAGCAGTACTTC. Residues: CASSLLGDRTYEQYF.

The chain combines TRBV4-1 with TRBJ2-7; no clear D. There are 14 residues in the CDR3. Germline CDR1 reads MGHRA; CDR2 reads YSYEKL. V lost 1 base, J lost 3 bases, and 10 bases lay in between. Written as DNA, the CDR3 is TGCGCCAGCAGCCAAGTTCAGGAGAACTACGAGCAGTACTTC. This gives the protein CASSQVQENYEQYF.